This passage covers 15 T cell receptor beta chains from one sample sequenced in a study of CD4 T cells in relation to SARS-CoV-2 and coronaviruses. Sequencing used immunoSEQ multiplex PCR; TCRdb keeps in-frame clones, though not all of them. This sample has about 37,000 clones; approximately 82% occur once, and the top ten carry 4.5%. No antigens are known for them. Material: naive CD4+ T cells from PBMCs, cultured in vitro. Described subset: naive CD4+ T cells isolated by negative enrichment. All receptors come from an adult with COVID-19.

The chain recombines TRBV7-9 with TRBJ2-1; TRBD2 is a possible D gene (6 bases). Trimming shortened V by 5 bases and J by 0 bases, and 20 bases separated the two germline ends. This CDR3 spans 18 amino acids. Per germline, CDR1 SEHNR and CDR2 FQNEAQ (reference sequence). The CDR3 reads CASSGSKPGLISYNEQFF. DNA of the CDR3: TGTGCCAGCAGCGGAAGCAAACCGGGACTCATCTCCTACAATGAGCAGTTCTTC.

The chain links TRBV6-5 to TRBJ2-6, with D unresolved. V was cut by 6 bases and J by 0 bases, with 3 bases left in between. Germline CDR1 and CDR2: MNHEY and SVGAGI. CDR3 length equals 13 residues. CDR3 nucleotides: TGTGCCAGCAGGTCCTCTGGGGCCAACGTCCTGACTTTC. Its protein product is CASRSSGANVLTF.

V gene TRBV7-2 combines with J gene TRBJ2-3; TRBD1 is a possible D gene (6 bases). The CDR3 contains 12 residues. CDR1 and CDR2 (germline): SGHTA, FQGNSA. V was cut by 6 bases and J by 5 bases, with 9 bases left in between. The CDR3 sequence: CASSAGVDTQYF. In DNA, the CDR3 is TGTGCCAGCAGTGCAGGGGTAGATACGCAGTATTTT.

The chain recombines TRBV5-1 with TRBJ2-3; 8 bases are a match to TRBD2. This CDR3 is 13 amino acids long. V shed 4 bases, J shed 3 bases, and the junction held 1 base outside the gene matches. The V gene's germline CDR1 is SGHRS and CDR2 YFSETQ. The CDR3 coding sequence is TGCGCCAGCAGCGCTAGCGGGACAGATACGCAGTATTTT. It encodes CASSASGTDTQYF.

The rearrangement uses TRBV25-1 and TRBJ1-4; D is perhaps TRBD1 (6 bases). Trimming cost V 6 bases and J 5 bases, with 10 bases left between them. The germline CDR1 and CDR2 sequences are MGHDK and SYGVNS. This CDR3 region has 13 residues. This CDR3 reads CASRAGANEKLFF. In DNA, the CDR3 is TGTGCCAGCAGGGCGGGGGCGAATGAAAAACTGTTTTTT.

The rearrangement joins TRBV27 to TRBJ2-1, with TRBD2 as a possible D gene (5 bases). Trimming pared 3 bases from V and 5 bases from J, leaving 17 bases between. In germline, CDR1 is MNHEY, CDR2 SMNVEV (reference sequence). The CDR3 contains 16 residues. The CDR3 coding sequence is TGTGCCAGCAGTTTTGGAGGTTTGCGCGGAAACAATGAGCAGTTCTTC. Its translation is CASSFGGLRGNNEQFF.

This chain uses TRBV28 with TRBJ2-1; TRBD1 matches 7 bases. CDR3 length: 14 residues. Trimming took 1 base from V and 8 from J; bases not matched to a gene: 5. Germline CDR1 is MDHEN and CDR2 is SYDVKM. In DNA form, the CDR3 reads TGTGCCAGCAGTTTATCCCGACAGGGTTATGAGCAGTTCTTC. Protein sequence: CASSLSRQGYEQFF.

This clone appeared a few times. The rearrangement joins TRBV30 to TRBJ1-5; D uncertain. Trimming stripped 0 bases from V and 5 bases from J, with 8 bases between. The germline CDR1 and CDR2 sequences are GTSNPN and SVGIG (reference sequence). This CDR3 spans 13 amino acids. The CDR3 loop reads CAWSVQADQPQHF. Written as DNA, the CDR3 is TGTGCCTGGAGTGTCCAAGCCGATCAGCCCCAGCATTTT.

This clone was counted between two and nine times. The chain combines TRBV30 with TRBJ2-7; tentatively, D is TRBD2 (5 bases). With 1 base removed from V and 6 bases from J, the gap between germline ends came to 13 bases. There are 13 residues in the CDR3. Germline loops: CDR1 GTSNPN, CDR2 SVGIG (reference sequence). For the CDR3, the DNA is TGTGCCTGGAGTGGACTAAGCCCTTCCGAGCAGTACTTC. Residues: CAWSGLSPSEQYF.

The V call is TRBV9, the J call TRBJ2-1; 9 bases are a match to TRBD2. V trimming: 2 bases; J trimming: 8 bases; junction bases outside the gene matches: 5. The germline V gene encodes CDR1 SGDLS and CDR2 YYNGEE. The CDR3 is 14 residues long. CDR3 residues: CASSVLAGRDEQFF. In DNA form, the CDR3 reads TGTGCCAGCAGCGTCCTAGCGGGAAGGGATGAGCAGTTCTTC.

The CDR3 DNA sequence: TGTGCCAGCAGCCGGGGGGGGAGAGACCCCGCTTCTGGCTACACCTTC. As protein: CASSRGGRDPASGYTF. The rearrangement links TRBV7-3 to TRBJ1-2, with D possibly being TRBD1 (5 bases). In germline, CDR1 is SGHTA, CDR2 FQGTGA. V gave up 5 bases and J gave up 7 bases, with 23 bases separating them. This CDR3 has 16 amino acids.

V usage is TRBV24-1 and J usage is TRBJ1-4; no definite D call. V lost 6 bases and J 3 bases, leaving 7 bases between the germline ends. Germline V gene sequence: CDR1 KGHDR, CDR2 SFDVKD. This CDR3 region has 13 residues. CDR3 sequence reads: CATSFGANEKLFF. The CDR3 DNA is TGTGCCACCAGTTTTGGGGCTAATGAAAAACTGTTTTTT.

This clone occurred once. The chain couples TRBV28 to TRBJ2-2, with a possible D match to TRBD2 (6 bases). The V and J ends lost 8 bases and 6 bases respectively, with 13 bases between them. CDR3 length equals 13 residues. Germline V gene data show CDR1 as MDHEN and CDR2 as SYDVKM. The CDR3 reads CASEWRAAGELFF. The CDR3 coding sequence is TGTGCCAGCGAGTGGAGGGCGGCCGGGGAGCTGTTTTTT.

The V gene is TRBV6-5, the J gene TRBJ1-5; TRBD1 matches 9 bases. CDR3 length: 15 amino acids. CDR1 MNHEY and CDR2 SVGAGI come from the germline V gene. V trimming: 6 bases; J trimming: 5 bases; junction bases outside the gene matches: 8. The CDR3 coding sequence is TGTGCCAGCAGCCCCGGGACAGGGAAACATCAGCCCCAGCATTTT. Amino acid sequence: CASSPGTGKHQPQHF.

This CDR3 is CASSTRREVRNEQFF. CDR3 DNA sequence: TGTGCCAGCAGCACTCGGCGGGAGGTTCGGAATGAGCAGTTCTTC. The V gene is TRBV6-5, the J gene TRBJ2-1, with 8 bases lining up with TRBD2. Trimming at V came to 6 bases and at J to 7 bases, leaving 11 bases not matched to a gene. This CDR3 spans 15 amino acids. Per germline, CDR1 MNHEY and CDR2 SVGAGI.